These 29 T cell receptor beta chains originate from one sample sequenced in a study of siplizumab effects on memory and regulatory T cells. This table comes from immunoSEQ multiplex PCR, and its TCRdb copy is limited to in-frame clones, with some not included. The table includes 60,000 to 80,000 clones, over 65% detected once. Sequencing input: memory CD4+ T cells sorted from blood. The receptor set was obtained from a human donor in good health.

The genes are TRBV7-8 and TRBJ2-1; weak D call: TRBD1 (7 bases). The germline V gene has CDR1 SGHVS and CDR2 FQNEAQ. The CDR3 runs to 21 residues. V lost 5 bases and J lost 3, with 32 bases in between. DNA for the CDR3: TGTGCCAGCAGCCCATCCGGGGGACAGCAGACCCGTCCGGCCAACTACAATGAGCAGTTCTTC. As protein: CASSPSGGQQTRPANYNEQFF.

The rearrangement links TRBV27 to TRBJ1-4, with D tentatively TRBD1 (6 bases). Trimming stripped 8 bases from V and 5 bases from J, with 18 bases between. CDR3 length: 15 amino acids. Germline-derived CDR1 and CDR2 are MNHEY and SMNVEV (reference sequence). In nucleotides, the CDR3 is TGTGCCAGCCGAAGGGGGTGGGAGAAAAATGAAAAACTGTTTTTT. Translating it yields CASRRGWEKNEKLFF.

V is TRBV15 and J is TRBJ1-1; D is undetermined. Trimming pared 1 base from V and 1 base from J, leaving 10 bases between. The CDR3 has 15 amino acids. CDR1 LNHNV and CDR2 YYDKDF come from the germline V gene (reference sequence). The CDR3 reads CATSRARGWNTEAFF. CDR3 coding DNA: TGTGCCACCAGCAGAGCACGGGGATGGAACACTGAAGCTTTCTTT.

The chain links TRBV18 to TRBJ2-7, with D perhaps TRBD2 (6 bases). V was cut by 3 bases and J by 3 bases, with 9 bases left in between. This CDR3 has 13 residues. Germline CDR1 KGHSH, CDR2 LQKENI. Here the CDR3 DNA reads TGTGCCAGCTCACCGGAGGAGGGCTACGAGCAGTACTTC. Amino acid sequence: CASSPEEGYEQYF.

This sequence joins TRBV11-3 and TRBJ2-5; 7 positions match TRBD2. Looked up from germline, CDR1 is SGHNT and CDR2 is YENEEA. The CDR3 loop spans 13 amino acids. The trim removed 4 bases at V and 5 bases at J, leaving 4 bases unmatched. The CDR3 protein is CASSYGLGETQYF. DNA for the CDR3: TGTGCCAGCAGCTACGGACTAGGCGAGACCCAGTACTTC.

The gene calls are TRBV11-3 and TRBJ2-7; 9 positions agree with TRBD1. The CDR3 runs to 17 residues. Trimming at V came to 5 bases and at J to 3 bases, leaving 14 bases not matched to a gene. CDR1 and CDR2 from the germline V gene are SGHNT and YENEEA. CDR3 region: CASSPQYGTGPNYEQYF. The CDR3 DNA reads TGTGCCAGCAGCCCACAGTACGGGACAGGGCCAAACTACGAGCAGTACTTC.

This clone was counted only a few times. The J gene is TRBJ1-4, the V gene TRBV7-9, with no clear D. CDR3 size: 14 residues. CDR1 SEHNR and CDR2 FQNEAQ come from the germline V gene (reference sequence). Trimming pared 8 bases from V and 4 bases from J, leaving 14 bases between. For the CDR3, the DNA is TGTGCCAGCTCCGAAGGCGGGGTTAATGAAAAACTGTTTTTT. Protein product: CASSEGGVNEKLFF.

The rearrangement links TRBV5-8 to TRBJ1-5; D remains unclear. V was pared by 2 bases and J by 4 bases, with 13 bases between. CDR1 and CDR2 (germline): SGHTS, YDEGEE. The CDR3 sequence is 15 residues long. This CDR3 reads CASSFKGGPNQPQHF. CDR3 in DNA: TGTGCCAGCAGCTTTAAAGGAGGCCCAAATCAGCCCCAGCATTTT.

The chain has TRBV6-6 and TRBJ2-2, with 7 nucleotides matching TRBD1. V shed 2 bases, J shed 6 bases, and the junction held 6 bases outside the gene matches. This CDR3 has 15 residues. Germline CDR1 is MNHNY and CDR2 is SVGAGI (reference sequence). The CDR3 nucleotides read TGTGCCAGCAGTTACCAATCCACAGGGGCCGGGGAGCTGTTTTTT. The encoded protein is CASSYQSTGAGELFF.

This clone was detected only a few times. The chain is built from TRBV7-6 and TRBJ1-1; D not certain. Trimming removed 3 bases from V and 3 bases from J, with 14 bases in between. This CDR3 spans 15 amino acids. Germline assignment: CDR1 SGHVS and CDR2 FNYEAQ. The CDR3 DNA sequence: TGTGCCAGCAGCTTCTCCCCGGGGTCGCACACTGAAGCTTTCTTT. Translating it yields CASSFSPGSHTEAFF.

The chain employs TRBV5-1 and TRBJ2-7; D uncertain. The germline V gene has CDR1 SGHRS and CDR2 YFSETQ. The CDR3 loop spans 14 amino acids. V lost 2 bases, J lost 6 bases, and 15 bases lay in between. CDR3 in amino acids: CASSFTPGYGEQYF. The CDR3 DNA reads TGCGCCAGCAGCTTCACCCCGGGTTATGGCGAGCAGTACTTC.

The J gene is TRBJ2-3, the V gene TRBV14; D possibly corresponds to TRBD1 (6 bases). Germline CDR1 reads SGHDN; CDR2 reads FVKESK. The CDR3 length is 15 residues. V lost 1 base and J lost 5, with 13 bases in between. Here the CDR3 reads CASSQVAGAGDTQYF. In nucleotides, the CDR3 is TGTGCCAGCAGCCAAGTGGCAGGGGCAGGAGATACGCAGTATTTT.

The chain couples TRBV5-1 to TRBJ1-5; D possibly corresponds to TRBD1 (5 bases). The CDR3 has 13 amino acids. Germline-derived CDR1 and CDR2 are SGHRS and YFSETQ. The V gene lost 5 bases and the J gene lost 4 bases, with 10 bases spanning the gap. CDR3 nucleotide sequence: TGCGCCAGCAGTTGGCAGGGAAATCAGCCCCAGCATTTT. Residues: CASSWQGNQPQHF. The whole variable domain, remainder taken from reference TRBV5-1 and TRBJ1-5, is KAGVTQTPRYLIKTRGQQVTLSCSPISGHRSVSWYQQTPGQGLQFLFEYFSETQRNKGNFPGRFSGRQFSNSRSEMNVSTLELGDSALYLCASSWQGNQPQHFGDGTRLSIL.

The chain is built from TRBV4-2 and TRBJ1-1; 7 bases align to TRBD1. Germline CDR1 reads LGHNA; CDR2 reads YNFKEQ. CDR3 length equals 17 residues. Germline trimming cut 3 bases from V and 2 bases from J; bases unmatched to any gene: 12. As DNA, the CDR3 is TGTGCCAGCAGCCAGGATATGACAGGGCCAGCTAACACTGAAGCTTTCTTT. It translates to CASSQDMTGPANTEAFF.

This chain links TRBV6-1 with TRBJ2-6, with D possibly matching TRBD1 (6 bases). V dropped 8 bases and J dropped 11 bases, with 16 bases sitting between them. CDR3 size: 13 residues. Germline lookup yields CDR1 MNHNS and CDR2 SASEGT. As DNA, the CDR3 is TGTGCCAGCTACATGTTGCAGGGGTACGTCCTGACTTTC. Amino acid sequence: CASYMLQGYVLTF.

The CDR3 DNA follows: TGTGCCAGCACCTGGCTCAGAGGCTCACCCCTCCACTTT. Its translation is CASTWLRGSPLHF. The chain has TRBV6-1 and TRBJ1-6, with D hard to call. The CDR3 sequence is 13 residues long. Trimming left V 7 bases short and J 10 bases short, with 14 bases between. The germline V gene encodes CDR1 MNHNS and CDR2 SASEGT.

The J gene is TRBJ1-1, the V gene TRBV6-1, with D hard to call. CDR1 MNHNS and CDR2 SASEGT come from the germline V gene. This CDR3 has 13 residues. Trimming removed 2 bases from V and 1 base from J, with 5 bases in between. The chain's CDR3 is CASSEQRNTEAFF. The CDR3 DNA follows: TGTGCCAGCAGTGAACAGAGGAACACTGAAGCTTTCTTT.

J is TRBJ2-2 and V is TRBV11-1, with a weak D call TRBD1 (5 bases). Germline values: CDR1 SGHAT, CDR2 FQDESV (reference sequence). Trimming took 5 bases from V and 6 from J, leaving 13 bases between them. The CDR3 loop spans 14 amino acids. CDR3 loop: CASSPQQVSGELFF. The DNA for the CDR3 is TGTGCCAGCAGCCCTCAACAGGTCTCCGGGGAGCTGTTTTTT. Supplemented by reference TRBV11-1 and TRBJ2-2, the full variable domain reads EAEVAQSPRYKITEKSQAVAFWCDPISGHATLYWYRQILGQGPELLVQFQDESVVDDSQLPKDRFSAERLKGVDSTLKIQPAELGDSAMYLCASSPQQVSGELFFGEGSRLTVL.

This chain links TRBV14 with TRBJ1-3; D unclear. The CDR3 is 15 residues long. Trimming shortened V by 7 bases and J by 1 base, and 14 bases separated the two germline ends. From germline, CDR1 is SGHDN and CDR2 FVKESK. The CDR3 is CASTRTGNSGNTIYF. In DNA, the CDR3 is TGTGCCAGCACCCGGACGGGAAATTCTGGAAACACCATATATTTT.

The CDR3 is CASSLLSTRDEQFF. DNA for the CDR3: TGTGCCAGTAGCCTACTGTCGACCCGGGATGAGCAGTTCTTC. This chain connects TRBV19 to TRBJ2-1; no definite D call. The V gene lost 6 bases and the J gene lost 8 bases, with 17 bases spanning the gap. This CDR3 is 14 amino acids long. Looked up from germline, CDR1 is LNHDA and CDR2 is SQIVND (reference sequence).

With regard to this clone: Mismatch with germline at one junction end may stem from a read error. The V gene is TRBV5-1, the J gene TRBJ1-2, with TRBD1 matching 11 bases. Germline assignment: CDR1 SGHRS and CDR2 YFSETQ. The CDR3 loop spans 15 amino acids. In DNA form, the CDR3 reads TGTGCCAGCAGCTCCCAGGGACAGGGGGACTATGGCTACACCTTC. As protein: CASSSQGQGDYGYTF.

The chain's CDR3 is CASSLRPNQPQHF. DNA of the CDR3: TGTGCCAGCAGCCTCCGTCCCAATCAGCCCCAGCATTTT. The rearrangement links TRBV14 to TRBJ1-5, with D unclear. Germline V gives CDR1 SGHDN, CDR2 FVKESK. The CDR3 is 13 residues long. V lost 4 bases and J lost 3, with 7 bases in between.

The CDR3 nucleotides read TGTGCCAGCAGCCCAGGGGAGGACTATGGCTACACCTTC. Its translation: CASSPGEDYGYTF. The V call is TRBV6-5, the J call TRBJ1-2; D possibly corresponds to TRBD1 (6 bases). Germline V CDR1 and CDR2: MNHEY, SVGAGI. The CDR3 extends over 13 amino acids. Trimming took 6 bases from V and 3 from J, leaving 11 bases between them.

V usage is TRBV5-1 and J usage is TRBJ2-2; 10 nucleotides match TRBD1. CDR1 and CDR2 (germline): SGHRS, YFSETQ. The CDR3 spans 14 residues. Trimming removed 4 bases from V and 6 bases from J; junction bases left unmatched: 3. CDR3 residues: CASSGGQGAGELFF. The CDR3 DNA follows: TGCGCCAGCAGCGGCGGACAGGGGGCCGGGGAGCTGTTTTTT.

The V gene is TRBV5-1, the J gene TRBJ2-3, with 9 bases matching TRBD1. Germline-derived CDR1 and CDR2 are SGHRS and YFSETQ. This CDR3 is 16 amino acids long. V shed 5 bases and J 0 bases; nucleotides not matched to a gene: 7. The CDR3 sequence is CASRKNRGPSTDTQYF. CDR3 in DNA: TGCGCCAGCAGAAAAAACAGGGGGCCTAGCACAGATACGCAGTATTTT.

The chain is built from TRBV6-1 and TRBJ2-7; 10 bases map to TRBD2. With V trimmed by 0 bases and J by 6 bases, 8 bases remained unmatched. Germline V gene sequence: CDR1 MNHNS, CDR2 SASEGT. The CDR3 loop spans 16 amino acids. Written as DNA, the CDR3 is TGTGCCAGCAGTGAAGCTTCCCTAGCGGGAGTCGTCGAGCAGTACTTC. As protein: CASSEASLAGVVEQYF.

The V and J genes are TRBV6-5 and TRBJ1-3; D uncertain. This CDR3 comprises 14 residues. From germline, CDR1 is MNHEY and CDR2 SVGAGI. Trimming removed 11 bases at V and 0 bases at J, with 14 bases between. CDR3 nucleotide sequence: TGTGCCGTTACCCGGTCGGACTCTGGAAACACCATATATTTT. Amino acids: CAVTRSDSGNTIYF.

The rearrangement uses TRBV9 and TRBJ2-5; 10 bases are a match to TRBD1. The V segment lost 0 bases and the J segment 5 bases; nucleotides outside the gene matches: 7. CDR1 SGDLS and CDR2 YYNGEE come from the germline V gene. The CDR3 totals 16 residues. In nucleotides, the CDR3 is TGTGCCAGCAGCGTAGAAGGGACAGGGGACGGGGAGACCCAGTACTTC. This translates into CASSVEGTGDGETQYF.

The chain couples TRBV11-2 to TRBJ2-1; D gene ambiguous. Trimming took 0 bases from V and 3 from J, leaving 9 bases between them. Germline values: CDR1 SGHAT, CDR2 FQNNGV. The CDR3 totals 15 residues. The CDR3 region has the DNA TGTGCCAGCAGCTTAGATCCCCCGGGCTACAATGAGCAGTTCTTC. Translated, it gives CASSLDPPGYNEQFF.